This TCR beta chain was retrieved from a study of blood T cell repertoires in COVID-19. Sequenced by immunoSEQ multiplex PCR; TCRdb stores in-frame clones only, minus some. The sample consists of fewer than 400,000 clones, around 88% of them appearing once. This CDR3 region has 16 residues. With V trimmed by 1 base and J by 6 bases, 9 bases remained unmatched. CDR1 LNHNV and CDR2 YYDKDF come from the germline V gene (reference sequence). This chain connects TRBV15 to TRBJ2-4, with TRBD1 matching 7 bases. Sample: peripheral blood. The TCR sequence derives from a man in his thirties or forties with active or convalescent COVID-19. This CDR3 reads CATSRAIGGGLNIQYF. The CDR3 nucleotides read TGTGCCACCAGCAGAGCCATAGGGGGCGGACTAAACATTCAGTACTTC.